A single sample gave rise to the 32 T cell receptor beta chains below, sequenced in a study of PD-1 blockade in mismatch repair-deficient tumors. Method: immunoSEQ multiplex PCR; TCRdb's copy keeps in-frame clones and lacks some. The data hold over 100,000 clones, with roughly 80% observed a single time. The starting material was peripheral blood, obtained about 60 weeks after starting pembrolizumab. The receptors come from an adult with mismatch repair-deficient cancer.

The rearrangement uses TRBV19 and TRBJ2-3, with D possibly TRBD2 on 6 matching bases. V shed 1 base and J shed 2 bases, with 10 bases lying between them. Germline CDR1 reads LNHDA; CDR2 reads SQIVND (reference sequence). This CDR3 comprises 15 residues. CDR3 nucleotide sequence: TGTGCCAGTAGTATAGTACTAGCCGACACAGATACGCAGTATTTT. It is translated as CASSIVLADTDTQYF.

This sequence joins TRBV29-1 and TRBJ1-1; D uncertain. This CDR3 region has 15 residues. Trimming shortened V by 0 bases and J by 6 bases, and 17 bases separated the two germline ends. Germline V CDR1 and CDR2: SQVTM, ANQGSEA. The CDR3 spells CSVEDSSGPGAEAFF. In nucleotides, the CDR3 is TGCAGCGTTGAAGATTCCTCAGGACCCGGCGCTGAAGCTTTCTTT.

This clone has more than one count but fewer than ten. The V gene is TRBV9, the J gene TRBJ1-5; 8 nucleotides align to TRBD1. Germline V lookup: CDR1 SGDLS, CDR2 YYNGEE. The CDR3 length is 13 residues. The V segment lost 4 bases and the J segment 7 bases; nucleotides outside the gene matches: 4. CDR3 amino acids: CASSMTGVQPQHF. CDR3 bases: TGTGCCAGCAGCATGACAGGGGTCCAGCCCCAGCATTTT.

The chain recombines TRBV7-9 with TRBJ2-7, with D unresolved. This CDR3 contains 11 residues. Trimming took 5 bases from V and 3 from J, leaving 5 bases between them. Germline V CDR1 and CDR2: SEHNR, FQNEAQ (reference sequence). CDR3 coding DNA: TGTGCCAGCAGCGATTACTACGAGCAGTACTTC. It translates to CASSDYYEQYF.

The chain carries TRBV6-6 and TRBJ2-5; 9 bases line up with TRBD2. The DNA end favors TRBJ2-7, so the J call may be wrong. Per the germline V gene, CDR1 is MNHNY and CDR2 is SVGAGI (reference sequence). This CDR3 has 15 amino acids. The CDR3 sequence is CASSYGASGTYEQYF. The CDR3 DNA follows: TGTGCCAGCAGTTACGGTGCTAGCGGGACCTACGAGCAGTACTTC.

The gene calls are TRBV11-3 and TRBJ1-2, with 9 positions matching TRBD1. V was pared by 1 base and J by 7 bases, with 4 bases of the junction left unmatched. The CDR3 consists of 14 residues. The germline gives CDR1 SGHNT, CDR2 YENEEA. The CDR3 nucleotides read TGTGCCAGCAGCTTAGTGGGGACAGGGTCTGGCTACACCTTC. Translated: CASSLVGTGSGYTF.

The chain joins TRBV10-1 to TRBJ2-5, with 9 bases identical to TRBD2. The CDR3 covers 17 residues. Germline V gene sequence: CDR1 WNHNN, CDR2 SYGVQD (reference sequence). Unmatched junction bases numbered 11, after V lost 5 bases and J lost 1 base. Written as DNA, the CDR3 is TGCGCCAGCAGTACGGGCCTTAGCGGGAGCCCCCAAGAGACCCAGTACTTC. Translating gives CASSTGLSGSPQETQYF.

This sequence joins TRBV19 and TRBJ2-3; TRBD1 might be the D (5 bases). The CDR3 spans 16 residues. Trimming took off 2 bases at V and 2 bases at J, with 14 bases between the two ends. Germline V lookup: CDR1 LNHDA, CDR2 SQIVND (reference sequence). CDR3: CASSIPWTPDTDTQYF. DNA of the CDR3: TGTGCCAGTAGTATACCATGGACACCTGACACAGATACGCAGTATTTT. The full variable domain, its missing parts supplied by reference TRBV19 and TRBJ2-3, is DGGITQSPKYLFRKEGQNVTLSCEQNLNHDAMYWYRQDPGQGLRLIYYSQIVNDFQKGDIAEGYSVSREKKESFPLTVTSAQKNPTAFYLCASSIPWTPDTDTQYFGPGTRLTVL.

The CDR3 protein is CASSFGPVGRPEAFF. CDR3 nucleotide sequence: TGTGCCAGCAGTTTCGGACCGGTGGGGAGGCCTGAAGCTTTCTTT. V usage is TRBV27 and J usage is TRBJ1-1; D is ambiguous. CDR3 length equals 15 residues. Per germline, CDR1 MNHEY and CDR2 SMNVEV (reference sequence). Trimming pared 3 bases from V and 6 bases from J, leaving 17 bases between.

The chain carries TRBV6-5 and TRBJ1-3; no definite D call. Trimming cost V 6 bases and J 4 bases, with 10 bases left between them. From germline, CDR1 is MNHEY and CDR2 SVGAGI. CDR3 size: 13 residues. The CDR3 region is CASREMGGNTIYF. The DNA for the CDR3 is TGTGCCAGCAGGGAGATGGGCGGAAACACCATATATTTT.

This clone was counted a single time. This rearrangement joins TRBV5-1 to TRBJ2-5; 7 bases agree with TRBD2. The V gene's germline CDR1 is SGHRS and CDR2 YFSETQ. The length of the CDR3 is 15 residues. J was trimmed by 7 bases and V by 1 base; bases with no gene match: 10. The CDR3 spells CASSLIAGTLGTQYF. CDR3 sequence (DNA): TGCGCCAGCAGCTTGATAGCGGGTACGCTTGGGACCCAGTACTTC.

This clone was counted a single time. The gene calls are TRBV7-2 and TRBJ2-2; D tentatively reads TRBD1 or TRBD2 (6 bases each). The V gene's germline CDR1 is SGHTA and CDR2 FQGNSA. Trimming left V 7 bases short and J 7 bases short, with 22 bases between. The CDR3 has 16 amino acids. CDR3 sequence: CASTTSGWGDIGELFF. As DNA, the CDR3 is TGTGCCAGCACCACATCGGGGTGGGGGGACATCGGGGAGCTGTTTTTT.

V usage is TRBV5-6 and J usage is TRBJ1-1, with D hard to call. The germline V gene encodes CDR1 SGHDT and CDR2 YYEEEE. The ends were cut back, 2 bases at V and 1 base at J, with 6 bases in the middle. This CDR3 has 13 amino acids. The DNA for the CDR3 is TGTGCCAGCAGCTTACCAGGGAACACTGAAGCTTTCTTT. Translation: CASSLPGNTEAFF.

This sequence joins TRBV9 and TRBJ2-7; D gene uncertain. Germline assignment: CDR1 SGDLS and CDR2 YYNGEE. Trimming left V 0 bases short and J 0 bases short, with 7 bases between. CDR3 length: 14 residues. DNA for the CDR3: TGTGCCAGCAGCGTAGGACAACTCTCCTACGAGCAGTACTTC. This encodes CASSVGQLSYEQYF.

The V gene is TRBV7-2, the J gene TRBJ2-1; 9 bases map to TRBD2. V was clipped by 4 bases and J by 8 bases; unmatched bases: 9. The CDR3 runs to 15 residues. Germline CDR1 SGHTA, CDR2 FQGNSA. The CDR3 nucleotides are TGTGCCAGCAGCTCCCACGGGACTAGCAGCGATGAGCAGTTCTTC. As protein: CASSSHGTSSDEQFF.

The chain recombines TRBV12-5 with TRBJ2-1; either TRBD1 or TRBD2 may supply D (5 bases each). Germline V gives CDR1 LGHNT, CDR2 FRNRAP. This CDR3 has 10 amino acids. Trimming took 9 bases from V and 12 from J, leaving 12 bases between them. CDR3 amino acids: CASTGDRQFF. CDR3 DNA: TGTGCTAGCACCGGGGACCGGCAGTTCTTC.

Comment on this clone: At one end the junction does not follow the germline gene, possibly because of a read error. J is TRBJ2-2 and V is TRBV7-7; 10 bases are a match to TRBD2. Germline V lookup: CDR1 SSHAT, CDR2 FNYEAQ (reference sequence). The length of the CDR3 is 14 residues. The CDR3 nucleotides read TGTGCTAGCAGCTCCGGACTAGCGGACGGGGAGCTGTTTTTT. The encoded protein is CASSSGLADGELFF.

The chain joins TRBV4-1 to TRBJ1-1, with 7 bases fitting TRBD1. The CDR3 is 16 residues long. V dropped 1 base and J dropped 1; count of bases not matched to a gene: 6. Germline CDR1 reads MGHRA; CDR2 reads YSYEKL. The CDR3 nucleotides read TGCGCCAGCAGCCAAGGACCCAGGGGGTGGAACACTGAAGCTTTCTTT. Its translation: CASSQGPRGWNTEAFF.

The genes are TRBV7-3 and TRBJ2-1; the D gene is possibly TRBD2 (6 bases). CDR1 and CDR2 (germline): SGHTA, FQGTGA. The length of the CDR3 is 15 residues. The ends were cut back, 3 bases at V and 0 bases at J, with 9 bases in the middle. CDR3 DNA sequence: TGTGCCAGCAGCTTGGGACTGAGCTCCTACAATGAGCAGTTCTTC. Translating gives CASSLGLSSYNEQFF.

This clone was detected only a few times. This sample also contains other DNA sequences that code for the same CDR3. The chain joins TRBV27 to TRBJ2-3; TRBD2 matches 14 bases. The CDR3 consists of 18 residues. V lost 5 bases, J lost 4 bases, and 11 bases stayed unmatched. CDR1 MNHEY and CDR2 SMNVEV come from the germline V gene (reference sequence). The CDR3 DNA sequence: TGTGCCAGCAGTCCTGCGGGGGGACTAGCGGGAGCGTCAGATACGCAGTATTTT. Translation gives CASSPAGGLAGASDTQYF.

The chain is built from TRBV30 and TRBJ1-1, with 11 positions matching TRBD1. Germline CDR1 reads GTSNPN; CDR2 reads SVGIG (reference sequence). Germline trimming cut 2 bases from V and 8 bases from J; bases unmatched to any gene: 7. The CDR3 is made up of 14 amino acids. CDR3 DNA sequence: TGTGCCTGGAGTACTGGGACAGGGGGTTTGGAAGCTTTCTTT. Protein sequence: CAWSTGTGGLEAFF.

The chain combines TRBV7-3 with TRBJ2-3; D remains ambiguous. Germline CDR1 SGHTA, CDR2 FQGTGA. The CDR3 covers 14 residues. V was trimmed by 0 bases and J by 4 bases, leaving 8 bases between them. The CDR3 loop reads CASSLTASADTQYF. CDR3 in DNA: TGTGCCAGCAGCTTAACGGCCTCCGCAGATACGCAGTATTTT.

The genes are TRBV4-1 and TRBJ1-2; TRBD1 is a possible D gene (5 bases). V lost 0 bases and J lost 4, with 15 bases in between. Germline-derived CDR1 and CDR2 are MGHRA and YSYEKL. The CDR3 is 16 residues long. CDR3 region: CASSQEMRQWGYGYTF. The CDR3 DNA reads TGCGCCAGCAGCCAAGAGATGAGACAGTGGGGCTATGGCTACACCTTC.

Remarks on this clone: The sample contains more than one DNA sequence encoding this CDR3. The V and J genes are TRBV5-8 and TRBJ1-5; D unresolved. In germline, CDR1 is SGHTS, CDR2 YDEGEE. This CDR3 is built from 12 residues. The germline V and J ends were trimmed by 0 bases and 5 bases, with 3 bases remaining between them. CDR3 in amino acids: CASSLVDQPQHF. CDR3 coding DNA: TGTGCCAGCAGCTTGGTAGATCAGCCCCAGCATTTT.

This clone was observed a few times. The CDR3 bases are TGTGCCAGCAGCCCCACGCGGACTAATGAAAAACTGTTTTTT. The encoded protein is CASSPTRTNEKLFF. The chain joins TRBV7-3 to TRBJ1-4, with D unresolved. Germline V gene sequence: CDR1 SGHTA, CDR2 FQGTGA. This CDR3 region has 14 residues. V dropped 5 bases and J dropped 2 bases, with 9 bases sitting between them.

This clone was counted once. The rearrangement links TRBV5-1 to TRBJ2-3, with D unresolved. Germline V gives CDR1 SGHRS, CDR2 YFSETQ. The CDR3 length is 13 residues. Trimming removed 3 bases at V and 0 bases at J, with 5 bases between. The CDR3 here is CASSSYSTDTQYF. The CDR3 DNA follows: TGCGCCAGCAGCTCATACAGCACAGATACGCAGTATTTT.

The rearrangement joins TRBV7-9 to TRBJ2-5; D tentatively fits TRBD1 or TRBD2 (5 bases each). The J call may be in error: the DNA end matches TRBJ2-7 better. Germline V gene data show CDR1 as SEHNR and CDR2 as FQNEAQ (reference sequence). The CDR3 is 14 amino acids. The DNA of the CDR3 is TGTGCCAGCACCTCAGTGGGGGATTCCTACGAGCAGTACTTC. It is translated as CASTSVGDSYEQYF.

The rearrangement uses TRBV11-3 and TRBJ2-7; 9 bases line up with TRBD1. The junction had 9 bases not matched to a gene; V was cut back by 4 bases and J by 2 bases. The germline V gene has CDR1 SGHNT and CDR2 YENEEA. The length of the CDR3 is 16 residues. DNA of the CDR3: TGTGCCAGCAGCTCAGGCGGGACAGGGTTTCCCTACGAGCAGTACTTC. Protein sequence: CASSSGGTGFPYEQYF. Full variable domain (remainder filled in from reference TRBV11-3 and TRBJ2-7): EAGVVQSPRYKIIEKKQPVAFWCNPISGHNTLYWYLQNLGQGPELLIRYENEEAVDDSQLPKDRFSAERLKGVDSTLKIQPAELGDSAVYLCASSSGGTGFPYEQYFGPGTRLTVT.

This chain links TRBV10-3 with TRBJ2-4; 8 positions match TRBD2. This CDR3 region has 17 residues. J was trimmed by 1 base and V by 0 bases; bases with no gene match: 5. Germline assignment: CDR1 ENHRY and CDR2 SYGVKD. The CDR3 protein is CAISESSSGPAKNIQYF. CDR3 nucleotides: TGTGCCATCAGTGAGTCGTCTAGCGGGCCCGCCAAAAACATTCAGTACTTC.

The rearrangement links TRBV10-1 to TRBJ1-4; 8 bases match TRBD1. Germline values: CDR1 WNHNN, CDR2 SYGVQD (reference sequence). J lost 3 bases, V lost 8 bases, and 5 bases had no gene match. The CDR3 consists of 14 residues. The CDR3 DNA reads TGCGCCAGCCCAGGGGGACAGGCTAATGAAAAACTGTTTTTT. Amino acids: CASPGGQANEKLFF.

This sequence joins TRBV14 and TRBJ1-2; D gene ambiguous. The V end lost 0 bases, the J end lost 3 bases, and 11 bases lay between the germline ends. In germline, CDR1 is SGHDN, CDR2 FVKESK. The CDR3 runs 15 residues. The chain's CDR3 is CASSQEARVDYGYTF. DNA of the CDR3: TGTGCCAGCAGCCAAGAGGCGCGGGTTGACTATGGCTACACCTTC.

CDR3 residues: CASSIILGDEQFF. CDR3 sequence (DNA): TGTGCCAGTAGTATAATATTAGGAGATGAGCAGTTCTTC. The rearrangement links TRBV19 to TRBJ2-1; D is ambiguous. The CDR3 runs 13 residues. V lost 2 bases to trimming and J lost 8 bases, with 10 bases between them. CDR1 and CDR2 (germline): LNHDA, SQIVND (reference sequence).